This T cell receptor (beta chain) was recorded in a study of cytomegalovirus exposure and HLA in healthy donors. PCR used 60 Vbeta primers and 13 Jbeta primers. Some clones are missing from TCRdb's copy, which holds only in-frame ones; the method was immunoSEQ multiplex PCR. The data show about 110,000 clones, with about 13% seen just once and roughly a sixth held by the top ten. General study findings and limits: Most subjects' HLA-A and HLA-B alleles were reportedly predicted from TCR beta sequences. Previously analyzed data showed that most TCR beta V segments were productive at a frequency of about 90% or about 30%. An observed cluster of highly shared sequence variants was recorded as a likely sequencing artifact.

This clone was detected a few times. Antigen unknown. Trimming took 4 bases from V and 1 from J; bases not matched to a gene: 7. Germline CDR1 is SGHNT and CDR2 is YYREEE (reference sequence). CDR3 length equals 16 residues. Sequenced material: PBMCs. The receptor was isolated from a man in his forties or fifties in good health and CMV-seropositive. This chain joins TRBV5-4 and TRBJ2-7; the match to TRBD2 covers 11 bases. The CDR3 protein is CASSRELAGVSYEQYF. The CDR3 DNA reads as TGTGCCAGCAGCCGGGAACTAGCGGGAGTTTCCTACGAGCAGTACTTC.